The T cell receptor (beta chain) described here comes from a study of glioma-infiltrating T cells. TCR alpha and beta CDR3 regions were amplified from RNA using iRepertoire nested multiplex PCR. Input was about 95-400 ng of tissue mRNA or PBMC total RNA. From the multiplex PCR reads, TCRdb called clonotypes with MiXCR, one entry per CDR3 protein. This sample carries about 130,000 distinct CDR3 sequences, more than 20% of them seen once, and the ten largest clones take under 35%. There are 12 residues in the CDR3. Per germline, CDR1 DFQATT and CDR2 SNEGSKA (reference sequence). The V end lost 6 bases, the J end lost 5 bases, and 13 bases lay between the germline ends.

The sequence came from a human donor with low-grade glioma or glioblastoma, undergoing nonglioma brain surgery, or in good health (not recorded which). The genes are TRBV20-1 and TRBJ2-5; a possible D gene is TRBD1 (5 bases). Sequenced sample: glioma tissue, nonneoplastic brain tissue, or PBMCs (not recorded which). This CDR3 is CSAGQSRETQYF. CDR3 nucleotides: TGCAGTGCCGGACAATCGAGGGAGACCCAGTACTTC.